This TCR beta chain was documented in a study of control samples from healthy donors and cancer patients. The repertoire was sequenced with immunoSEQ multiplex PCR; TCRdb's copy has only in-frame clones and lacks some. The table has around 170,000 clones, approximately 90% seen once; the top ten hold around 1.4%. The receptor's source is a man aged 30 to 39 in good health. Specimen: blood.

DNA for the CDR3: TGTGCCAGCAGCTTAGGGCACCAGGACTCTGGGGCCAACGTCCTGACTTTC. This codes for CASSLGHQDSGANVLTF. The chain couples TRBV11-2 to TRBJ2-6; D is unclear. The V and J ends lost 1 base and 0 bases respectively, with 10 bases between them. This CDR3 region has 17 residues. Germline V lookup: CDR1 SGHAT, CDR2 FQNNGV. Supplemented by reference TRBV11-2 and TRBJ2-6, the full variable domain reads EAGVAQSPRYKIIEKRQSVAFWCNPISGHATLYWYQQILGQGPKLLIQFQNNGVVDDSQLPKDRFSAERLKGVDSTLKIQPAKLEDSAVYLCASSLGHQDSGANVLTFGAGSRLTVL.